The rows below give T cell receptor beta chains drawn from one sample of a study of beta chain features in type 1 diabetes. TCRdb's table, derived via immunoSEQ multiplex PCR, lists solely in-frame clones and lacks some. The sample yields under 300,000 clones, around 21% seen once. The specimen sequenced was naive CD4+ T cells from blood. The source is a woman between 40 and 55 years old with type 1 diabetes. Each CDR3 is given with its conserved first and last residue.

J,V,CDR3
TRBJ2-2,TRBV30,CAWSPPSWATGELFF
TRBJ2-7,TRBV6-5,CASSYSRAYEQYF
TRBJ2-5,TRBV5-1,CASSQGVIRETQYF
TRBJ2-7,TRBV6-6,CASRGLSGRALYEQYF
TRBJ1-1,TRBV29-1,CSVVFGPGQEAFF
TRBJ2-3,TRBV4-3,CASSQEGGTQYF
TRBJ1-5,TRBV5-6,CASCQGSNQPQHF
TRBJ2-4,TRBV9,CASSVEGTNIQYF
TRBJ2-1,TRBV5-1,CASSRTGTSDNEQFF
TRBJ1-2,TRBV5-4,CASSFGGMAGYTF
TRBJ1-2,TRBV6-4,CASRGQGVSGYTF
TRBJ2-7,TRBV7-9,CASSSTAYEQYF
TRBJ1-2,TRBV5-4,CATRHPSANYGYTF
TRBJ2-2,TRBV5-1,CASSSSTANTGELFF
TRBJ1-2,TRBV6-6,CASSYGTGHGYTF
TRBJ1-5,TRBV2,CASSELQENQPQHF
TRBJ2-1,TRBV27,CASSPGTWQFF
TRBJ2-7,TRBV29-1,CSVIVAGAGEQYF
TRBJ1-1,TRBV2,CASSERSQMNTEAFF
TRBJ2-3,TRBV9,CASSVVVLGTDTQYF
TRBJ2-5,TRBV13,CASSLRQGGTQYF
TRBJ1-5,TRBV27,CASSSLPNQPQHF
TRBJ2-7,TRBV28,CASAGGGDYEQYF
TRBJ2-3,TRBV7-9,CASSSAPSGSSTDTQYF
TRBJ2-5,TRBV7-3,CASSPGGAGQETQYF
TRBJ2-5,TRBV7-9,CASSLQGQETQYF